The clone carrying this T cell receptor beta chain was counted many times. Its antigen is as yet unknown. Using RNA template, CDR3s of TCR alpha and beta were amplified with iRepertoire arm-PCR. TCRdb re-derived calls from the multiplex PCR reads in MiXCR, one entry per CDR3 protein. The sample has tens of thousands of distinct CDR3 sequences; about 23% are singletons. The data stem from a study of glioma-infiltrating T cells. The study, taken as a whole, reports: Non-neoplastic patients had below-expected tissue-blood divergence, while all gliomas exceeded expectation.

The germline gives CDR1 LNHNV, CDR2 YYDKDF (reference sequence). CDR3 length equals 17 residues. V gave up 8 bases and J gave up 1 base, with 21 bases separating them. This clonotype originated in a human donor with low-grade glioma or glioblastoma, undergoing nonglioma brain surgery, or in good health (not recorded which). The sequencing sample was made of glioma tissue, nonneoplastic brain tissue, or PBMCs (not recorded which). V and J are TRBV15 and TRBJ1-5; D possibly corresponds to TRBD1 (5 bases). CDR3 region: CATQQVRGPMSNQPQHF. The CDR3 DNA reads as TGTGCCACCCAACAGGTACGGGGTCCGATGAGCAATCAGCCCCAGCATTTT.